The 16 T cell receptor beta chains below come from one sample, sequenced in a study of T-cell memory formation after mild COVID-19. TCRdb re-analysed the 5' RACE reads in MiXCR, keeping a single row per CDR3 protein. The sample yields about 400,000 distinct CDR3 sequences, around 22% seen once. The sequenced sample was PBMCs or a T cell subset sorted from them (not recorded which). These receptors originate from an adult woman who had mild COVID-19 (a few samples of this study predate the infection). Cell type and time point are not known.

The chain couples TRBV5-1 to TRBJ2-2, with 9 bases lining up with TRBD2. The CDR3 is made up of 15 amino acids. From germline, CDR1 is SGHRS and CDR2 YFSETQ. V lost 3 bases to trimming and J lost 4 bases; unmatched junction nucleotides: 4. The DNA of the CDR3 is TGCGCCAGCAGCTCTCTAGCGGGAAGCACCGGGGAGCTGTTTTTT. This sequence encodes CASSSLAGSTGELFF.

This clonotype appeared a single time. This chain joins TRBV7-6 and TRBJ2-3, with D tentatively TRBD2 (6 bases). V was clipped by 4 bases and J by 2 bases, with 16 bases between them. Looked up from germline, CDR1 is SGHVS and CDR2 is FNYEAQ. This CDR3 is 16 amino acids long. The CDR3 region is CASSSIAEESTDTQYF. The CDR3 DNA reads as TGTGCCAGCAGCTCTATAGCGGAGGAATCCACAGATACGCAGTATTTT.

The gene calls are TRBV29-1 and TRBJ1-1; 10 bases are a match to TRBD1. After removal of 5 bases from V and 5 bases from J, the junction contained 5 bases not matched to a gene. The CDR3 has 13 amino acids. In germline, CDR1 is SQVTM, CDR2 ANQGSEA. CDR3 sequence: CSVQDRGYTEAFF. CDR3 DNA sequence: TGCAGCGTTCAGGACAGGGGGTATACTGAAGCTTTCTTT.

The chain combines TRBV7-8 with TRBJ1-1, with TRBD1 identical over 7 bases. The CDR3 is made up of 15 amino acids. V shed 5 bases, J shed 1 base, and the junction held 7 bases outside the gene matches. In germline, CDR1 is SGHVS, CDR2 FQNEAQ. This CDR3 is CASSHSGQPNTEAFF. Here the CDR3 DNA reads TGTGCCAGCAGCCACTCGGGACAGCCGAACACTGAAGCTTTCTTT.

The chain uses TRBV12-3 or TRBV12-4 and TRBJ1-3; D is unresolved. V lost 6 bases to trimming and J lost 2 bases, with 5 bases between them. CDR3 length: 12 amino acids. This CDR3 is CASRAAGNTIYF. Here the CDR3 DNA reads TGTGCCAGCAGAGCGGCTGGAAACACCATATATTTT.

The genes are TRBV5-1 and TRBJ2-2, with 10 bases fitting TRBD1. Germline loops: CDR1 SGHRS, CDR2 YFSETQ. This CDR3 has 15 residues. V trimming: 0 bases; J trimming: 7 bases; junction bases outside the gene matches: 3. The CDR3 here is CASSLGQGAVGELFF. In nucleotides, the CDR3 is TGCGCCAGCAGCTTGGGACAGGGGGCTGTCGGGGAGCTGTTTTTT.

This clonotype was counted only a few times. V gene TRBV6-1 combines with J gene TRBJ1-2; the D gene is possibly TRBD1 (5 bases). V was pared by 2 bases and J by 6 bases, with 7 bases between. Germline-derived CDR1 and CDR2 are MNHNS and SASEGT. This CDR3 contains 12 residues. The CDR3 loop reads CASSEQGDGYTF. Written as DNA, the CDR3 is TGTGCCAGCAGTGAACAAGGGGATGGCTACACCTTC.

The chain combines TRBV6-5 with TRBJ1-5; D may be TRBD1 (5 bases). The germline gives CDR1 MNHEY, CDR2 SVGAGI. The V gene lost 0 bases and the J gene lost 7 bases, with 10 bases spanning the gap. The CDR3 runs 14 residues. The CDR3 region is CASSYSRDLQPQHF. The CDR3, as DNA: TGTGCCAGCAGTTACTCGAGGGACTTACAGCCCCAGCATTTT.

This clonotype was counted between two and nine times. The V and J genes are TRBV5-1 and TRBJ2-7; D is possibly TRBD1 (6 bases). Trimming shortened V by 4 bases and J by 1 base, and 12 bases separated the two germline ends. Germline V gene lookup returns CDR1 SGHRS and CDR2 YFSETQ. There are 14 residues in the CDR3. The DNA of the CDR3 is TGCGCCAGCAGCCAGGGGCCCGGGTCCTACGAGCAGTACTTC. Translation: CASSQGPGSYEQYF.

This clonotype was observed a handful of times. V and J are TRBV20-1 and TRBJ2-1, with 8 bases fitting TRBD1. Germline CDR1 and CDR2: DFQATT and SNEGSKA (reference sequence). V shed 3 bases, J shed 15 bases, and the junction held 10 bases outside the gene matches. The CDR3 extends over 12 amino acids. CDR3: CSASRQGRGRFF. The CDR3 DNA reads TGCAGTGCTAGTCGGCAGGGCAGGGGGCGGTTCTTC.

The rearrangement uses TRBV11-1 and TRBJ2-6; 9 nucleotides line up with TRBD1. Trimming removed 1 base from V and 1 base from J; junction bases left unmatched: 5. CDR1 is SGHAT and CDR2 is FQDESV in the germline V gene (reference sequence). The CDR3 is 18 amino acids. In nucleotides, the CDR3 is TGTGCCAGCAGCTTAGAGGGACAGGGTCTTTCTGGGGCCAACGTCCTGACTTTC. Its protein product is CASSLEGQGLSGANVLTF.

This clonotype was observed a few times. The rearrangement uses TRBV7-3 and TRBJ2-6; 8 bases align to TRBD1. V lost 5 bases to trimming and J lost 1 base; unmatched junction nucleotides: 1. Germline CDR1 reads SGHTA; CDR2 reads FQGTGA. The CDR3 runs 15 residues. The CDR3 reads CASSRQGSGANVLTF. The CDR3 DNA follows: TGTGCCAGCAGCCGACAGGGGTCTGGGGCCAACGTCCTGACTTTC.

This clonotype was detected only a few times. This rearrangement joins TRBV3-1 to TRBJ2-2; 8 positions agree with TRBD2. The CDR3 sequence is 16 residues long. Unmatched junction bases numbered 8, after V lost 2 bases and J lost 6 bases. Germline loops: CDR1 LGHDT, CDR2 YNNKEL (reference sequence). The CDR3, as DNA: TGTGCCAGCAGCCAAATTTACGCGGGGGGCCCCGGGGAGCTGTTTTTT. Its protein is CASSQIYAGGPGELFF.

The rearrangement uses TRBV29-1 and TRBJ2-1; 10 bases align to TRBD2. Germline V gene lookup returns CDR1 SQVTM and CDR2 ANQGSEA. Losses at the gene ends were 0 bases for V and 4 bases for J; bases not matched to a gene: 6. The CDR3 extends over 16 amino acids. Here the CDR3 reads CSVEDLYSGRYNEQFF. The CDR3 DNA is TGCAGCGTTGAAGATCTGTATAGCGGGAGGTACAATGAGCAGTTCTTC.

The genes are TRBV5-1 and TRBJ1-1; tentatively, D is TRBD1 (6 bases). The CDR3 runs to 15 residues. Germline CDR1 and CDR2: SGHRS and YFSETQ. The ends were cut back, 4 bases at V and 0 bases at J, with 13 bases in the middle. The CDR3 is CASSQPGQVNTEAFF. The CDR3 nucleotides are TGCGCCAGCAGCCAACCGGGACAAGTGAACACTGAAGCTTTCTTT. The whole variable domain, filled in from reference TRBV5-1 and TRBJ1-1, reads KAGVTQTPRYLIKTRGQQVTLSCSPISGHRSVSWYQQTPGQGLQFLFEYFSETQRNKGNFPGRFSGRQFSNSRSEMNVSTLELGDSALYLCASSQPGQVNTEAFFGQGTRLTVV.

V gene TRBV29-1 combines with J gene TRBJ1-2; D is ambiguous. CDR3 length equals 9 residues. Germline values: CDR1 SQVTM, CDR2 ANQGSEA. The V and J ends lost 4 bases and 8 bases respectively, with 5 bases between them. CDR3 protein: CSVGTGYTF. As DNA, the CDR3 is TGCAGCGTTGGCACAGGCTACACCTTC.